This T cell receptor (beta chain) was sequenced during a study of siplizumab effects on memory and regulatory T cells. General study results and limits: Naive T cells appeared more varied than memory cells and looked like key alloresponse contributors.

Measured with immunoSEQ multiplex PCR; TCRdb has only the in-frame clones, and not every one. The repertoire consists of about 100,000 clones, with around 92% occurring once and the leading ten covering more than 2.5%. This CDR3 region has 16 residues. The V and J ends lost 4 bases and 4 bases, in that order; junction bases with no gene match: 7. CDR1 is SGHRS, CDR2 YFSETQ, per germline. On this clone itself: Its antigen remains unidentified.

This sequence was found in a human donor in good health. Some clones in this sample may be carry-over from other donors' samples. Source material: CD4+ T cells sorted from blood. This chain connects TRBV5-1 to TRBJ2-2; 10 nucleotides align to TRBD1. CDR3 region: CASSLTTGGITGELFF. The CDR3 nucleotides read TGCGCCAGCAGCCTGACGACAGGGGGCATCACCGGGGAGCTGTTTTTT.